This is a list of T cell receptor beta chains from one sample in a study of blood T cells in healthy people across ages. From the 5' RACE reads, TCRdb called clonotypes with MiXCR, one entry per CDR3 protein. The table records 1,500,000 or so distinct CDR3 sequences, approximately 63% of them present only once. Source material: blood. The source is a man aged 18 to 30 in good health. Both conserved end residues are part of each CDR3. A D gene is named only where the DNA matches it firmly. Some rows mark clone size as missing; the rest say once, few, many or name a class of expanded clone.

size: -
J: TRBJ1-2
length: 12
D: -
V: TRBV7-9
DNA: TGTGCCAGCAGCTTTGGCGCGGTTGGCTACACCTTC
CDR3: CASSFGAVGYTF

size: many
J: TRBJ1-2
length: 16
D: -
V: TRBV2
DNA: TGTGCCAGCAGTGAAGTTGAAGTCAGGTCGAACTATGGCTACACCTTC
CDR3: CASSEVEVRSNYGYTF

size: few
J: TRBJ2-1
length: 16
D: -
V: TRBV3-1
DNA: TGTGCCAGCAGCCCCGGGGACGAAATGGGCTACAATGAGCAGTTCTTC
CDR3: CASSPGDEMGYNEQFF

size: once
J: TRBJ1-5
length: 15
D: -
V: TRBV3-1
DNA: TGTGCCAGCAGCCATTATCCGGGACCGAATCAGCCCCAGCATTTT
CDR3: CASSHYPGPNQPQHF

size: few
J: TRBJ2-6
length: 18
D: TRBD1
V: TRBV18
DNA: TGTGCCAGCTCACCCACTTGGACAGGGAACACTGGGGCCAACGTCCTGACTTTC
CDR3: CASSPTWTGNTGANVLTF

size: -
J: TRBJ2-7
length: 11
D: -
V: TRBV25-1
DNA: TGTGCCAGCAGTGCTAGCTTCGAGCAGTACTTC
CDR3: CASSASFEQYF

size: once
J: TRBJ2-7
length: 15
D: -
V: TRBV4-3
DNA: TGCGCCAGCAGCCAAGAGGGCAGCACCTACGAGCGGCAGTACTTC
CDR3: CASSQEGSTYERQYF

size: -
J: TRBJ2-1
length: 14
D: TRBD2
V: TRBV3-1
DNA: TGTGCCAGCAGCACAAATCCGGGAGGGGGTGAGCAGTTCTTC
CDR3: CASSTNPGGGEQFF

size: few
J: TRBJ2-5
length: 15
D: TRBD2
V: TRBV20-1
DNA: TGCAGTGCTAGAGATGGCGCGGGGGGGCAAGAGACCCAGTACTTC
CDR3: CSARDGAGGQETQYF

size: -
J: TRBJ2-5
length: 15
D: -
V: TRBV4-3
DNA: TGCGCCAGCAGCCAAGATTATCGGACAGCCCGAGAGCAGTACTTC
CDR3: CASSQDYRTAREQYF

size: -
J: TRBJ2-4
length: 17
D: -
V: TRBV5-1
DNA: TGCGCCAGCAGCTCAGAGCGAGGGGGACCCAAAAAGGGCATTCAGTACTTC
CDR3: CASSSERGGPKKGIQYF

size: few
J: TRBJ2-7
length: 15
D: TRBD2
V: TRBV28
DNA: TGTGCCAGCAGTTTCAGCGGGGGCCGCTCCTACGAGCAGTACTTC
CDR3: CASSFSGGRSYEQYF

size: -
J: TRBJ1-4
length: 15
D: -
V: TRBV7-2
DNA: TGTGCCAGCAGCTTAGGGTTCACGGCTAATGAAAAACTGTTTTTT
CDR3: CASSLGFTANEKLFF

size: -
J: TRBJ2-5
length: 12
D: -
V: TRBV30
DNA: TGTGCCTGGAGTGTAGGAGGCGTCCTGGCGTACTTC
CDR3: CAWSVGGVLAYF

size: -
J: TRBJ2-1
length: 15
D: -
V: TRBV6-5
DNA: TGTGCCAGCAGTTACGGGGGTGTGGGAATCGGCGAGCAGTTCTTC
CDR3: CASSYGGVGIGEQFF

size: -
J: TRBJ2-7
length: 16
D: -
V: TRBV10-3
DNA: TGTGCCATCAGTGACCCGACTGGAAAGAGTCCCTACGAGCAGTACTTC
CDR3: CAISDPTGKSPYEQYF

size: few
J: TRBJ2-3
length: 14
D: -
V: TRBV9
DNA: TGTGCCAGCAGCTCAAGTGCGAGTCTTGATACGCAGTATTTT
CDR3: CASSSSASLDTQYF

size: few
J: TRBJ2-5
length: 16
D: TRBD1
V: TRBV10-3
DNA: TGTGCCATCAGTACGGACAGGGACGCACGGTGGGAGACCCAGTACTTC
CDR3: CAISTDRDARWETQYF

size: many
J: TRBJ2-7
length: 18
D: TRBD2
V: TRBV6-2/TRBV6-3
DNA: TGTGCCAGCAGCAAAACGACTAGCGGGAGGACGGTAACCTACGAGCAGTACTTC
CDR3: CASSKTTSGRTVTYEQYF

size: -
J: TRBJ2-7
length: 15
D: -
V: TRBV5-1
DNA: TGCGCCAGCAGCTTGGATTCCGGGACCACCTACGAGCAGTACTTC
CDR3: CASSLDSGTTYEQYF

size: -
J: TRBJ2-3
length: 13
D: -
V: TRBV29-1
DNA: TGCAGCGCTCCTCTCCCCAGCACAGATACGCAGTATTTT
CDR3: CSAPLPSTDTQYF

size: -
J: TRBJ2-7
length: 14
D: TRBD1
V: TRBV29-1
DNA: TGCAGCGTTGAAAGACAGGGGAGTTATGGCGAGCAGTACTTC
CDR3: CSVERQGSYGEQYF

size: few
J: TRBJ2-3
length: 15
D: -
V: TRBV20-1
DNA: TGCAGTGCTAGTGATGGGACGGGCAGCACAGATACGCAGTATTTT
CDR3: CSASDGTGSTDTQYF

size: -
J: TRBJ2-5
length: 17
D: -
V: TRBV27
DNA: TGTGCCAGCAGTTTATCGGGCGTGGGGCTCGTCCAAGAGACCCAGTACTTC
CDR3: CASSLSGVGLVQETQYF

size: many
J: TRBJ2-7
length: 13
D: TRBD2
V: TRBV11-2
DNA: TGTGCCAGCACCTTAGCGGGAGTCTACGAGCAGTACTTC
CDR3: CASTLAGVYEQYF

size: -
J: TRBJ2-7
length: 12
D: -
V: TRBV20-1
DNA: TGCAGTGCTAGCTACCGAAGGGACGAGCAGTACTTC
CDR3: CSASYRRDEQYF

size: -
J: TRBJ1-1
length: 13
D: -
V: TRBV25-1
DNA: TGTGCCAGCGGAACAGCACGGAACACTGAAGCTTTCTTT
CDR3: CASGTARNTEAFF

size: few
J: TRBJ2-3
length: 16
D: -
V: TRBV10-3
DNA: TGTGCCATCAGTGAGATGATAGCGGAGAGCACAGATACGCAGTATTTT
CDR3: CAISEMIAESTDTQYF

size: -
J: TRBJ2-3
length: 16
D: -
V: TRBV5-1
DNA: TGCGCCAGCACCTCCGGGACCTTCTCAATCACAGATACGCAGTATTTT
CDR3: CASTSGTFSITDTQYF

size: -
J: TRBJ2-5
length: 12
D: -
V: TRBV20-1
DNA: TGCAGTGCTATACAGGGCAGGGAGACCCAGTACTTC
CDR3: CSAIQGRETQYF

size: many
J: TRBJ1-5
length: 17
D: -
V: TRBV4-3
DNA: TGCGCCAGCAGCCAAGAGGTGTCGGGGTGGGACAATCAGCCCCAGCATTTT
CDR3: CASSQEVSGWDNQPQHF

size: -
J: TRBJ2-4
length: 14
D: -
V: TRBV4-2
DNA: TGTGCCAGCAGCCTCCAGAACGACAAAAACATTCAGTACTTC
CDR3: CASSLQNDKNIQYF

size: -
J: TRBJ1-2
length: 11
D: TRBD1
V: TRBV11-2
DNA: TGTGCCAGCAGCATTGGGACAGATCACACCTTC
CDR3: CASSIGTDHTF

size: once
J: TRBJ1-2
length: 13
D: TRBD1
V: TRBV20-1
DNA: TGCAGTGCTGCAGGACAGGGAAACGATGGCTACACCTTC
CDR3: CSAAGQGNDGYTF

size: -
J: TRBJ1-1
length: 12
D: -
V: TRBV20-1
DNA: TGCAGTGCTAGGGACCCTCGGCTTGAAGCTTTCTTT
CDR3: CSARDPRLEAFF

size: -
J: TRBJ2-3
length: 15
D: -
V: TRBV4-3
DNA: TGCGCCAGCAGCCCCTCAGAGGGGGTCACAGATACGCAGTATTTT
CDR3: CASSPSEGVTDTQYF

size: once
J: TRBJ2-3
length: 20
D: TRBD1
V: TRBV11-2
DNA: TGTGCCAGCAGCTTAGTCCCCCGGACAGGGGGCCGATGGGTAACAGATACGCAGTATTTT
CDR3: CASSLVPRTGGRWVTDTQYF

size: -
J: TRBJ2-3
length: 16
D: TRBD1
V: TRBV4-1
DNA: TGCGCCAGCAGCCAACCCAGGGGACAGGGCAGGGATACGCAGTATTTT
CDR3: CASSQPRGQGRDTQYF

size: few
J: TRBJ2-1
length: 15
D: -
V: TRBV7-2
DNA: TGTGCCAGCAGCTTAGAGGTGTCACCCTACAATGAGCAGTTCTTC
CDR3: CASSLEVSPYNEQFF

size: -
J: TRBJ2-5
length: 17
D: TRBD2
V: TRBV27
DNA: TGTGCCAGCAACCCAGGGAGGGTCGGTAACAATCAAGAGACCCAGTACTTC
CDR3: CASNPGRVGNNQETQYF

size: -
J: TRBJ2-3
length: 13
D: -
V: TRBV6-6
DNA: TGTGCCAGCAGTTCCCGGACGGCAGATACGCAGTATTTT
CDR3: CASSSRTADTQYF

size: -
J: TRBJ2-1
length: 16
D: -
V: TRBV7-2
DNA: TGTGCCAGCAACTTAGTCCTAGGGACTTCCTACAATGAGCAGTTCTTC
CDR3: CASNLVLGTSYNEQFF

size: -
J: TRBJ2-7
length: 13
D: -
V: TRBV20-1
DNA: TGCAGTGCTAGAGACTTAAACTCCTACGAGCAGTACTTC
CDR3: CSARDLNSYEQYF

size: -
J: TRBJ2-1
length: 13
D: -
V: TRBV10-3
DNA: TGTGCCATCACCAGGCAGGTTTTTGATGAGCAGTTCTTC
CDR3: CAITRQVFDEQFF

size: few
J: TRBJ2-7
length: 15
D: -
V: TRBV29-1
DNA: TGCAGCGTTGACGGAGATGGACCTAGCTCCTACGAGCAGTACTTC
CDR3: CSVDGDGPSSYEQYF

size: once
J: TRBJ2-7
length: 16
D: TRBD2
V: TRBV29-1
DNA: TGCAGCGTTGAAGATTCGCTAGCGGGGGGCCCCAACGAGCAGTACTTC
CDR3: CSVEDSLAGGPNEQYF

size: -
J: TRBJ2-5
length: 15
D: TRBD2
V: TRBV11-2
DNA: TGTGCCAGCAGCTCGCCACTAGCGGACCAAGAGACCCAGTACTTC
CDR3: CASSSPLADQETQYF

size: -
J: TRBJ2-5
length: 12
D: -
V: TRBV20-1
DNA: TGCGGGTCTGAGGGGGGACAAGAGACCCAGTACTTC
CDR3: CGSEGGQETQYF